This T cell receptor (beta chain) emerged from a study of cytomegalovirus exposure and HLA in healthy donors. Study-level information: Researchers found that less than 90% of a few hundred genotyped donors fell within the Caucasian-associated ancestry cluster. General study points: Analyses of presence/absence relied on an assumption of roughly uniform sequencing depth across donors. In a later analysis, productive TCRs from donors in an Asian-associated ancestry cluster reportedly carried fewer N-insertions than the cohort mean.

With 60 Vbeta and 13 Jbeta primers, the PCR was carried out. In the original analysis: In a later analysis, the count reached approximately 80 million unique TCR beta chains, with about 10 million shared. TCRdb keeps only in-frame clones here, not all; method: immunoSEQ multiplex PCR. V and J calls and clone size come straight from that table; D and trimming were deduced from the DNA. This repertoire shows 150,000 to 200,000 clones, roughly four fifths found once; its top ten account for around 2%. Regarding this clone: What it recognizes is unknown.

The TCR sequence derives from a man between 18 and 29 years old in good health and CMV-seronegative. The sequenced material came from PBMCs.

The CDR3 DNA follows: TGTGCCAGTAGTATTGAGGCACAGGGTGGTCAGCCCCAGCATTTT. As protein: CASSIEAQGGQPQHF. The genes are TRBV19 and TRBJ1-5; D is perhaps TRBD1 (6 bases). Germline CDR1 LNHDA, CDR2 SQIVND (reference sequence). Trimming removed 3 bases at V and 6 bases at J, with 15 bases between. CDR3 length: 15 residues.